This is a list of T cell receptor beta chains from one sample in a study of shared clonotypes between healthy human individuals. Clones were sequenced by immunoSEQ multiplex PCR, and TCRdb holds only the in-frame ones, with some missing. This sample has about 490,000 clones, with 60% to 85% found just once. The sequencing sample was made of PBMCs. Source of these receptors: a woman in her 40s in good health. Some clones in this sample may be carry-over from other donors' samples. Each CDR3 is given with its conserved first and last residue. D genes are given only for firm matches. For some rows the clone size is stated as once, few or many, or as a class when expanded; others skip it.

CDR3 | DNA | J | size | V | D
CASSQDWGLAGELFF | TGTGCCAGCAGCCAAGATTGGGGGCTGGCCGGGGAGCTGTTTTTT | TRBJ2-2 | . | TRBV14 | .
CASSLTSGRHTGELFF | TGTGCCAGCAGCCTGACTAGCGGGAGACACACCGGGGAGCTGTTTTTT | TRBJ2-2 | . | TRBV7-2 | TRBD2
CASSLSVLSGNTIYF | TGTGCCAGTAGTCTTTCTGTCCTGTCTGGAAACACCATATATTTT | TRBJ1-3 | . | TRBV19 | .
CASRHSTGSSCEQYF | TGTGCCAGCAGACATTCGACAGGTAGCTCCTGCGAGCAGTACTTC | TRBJ2-7 | . | TRBV28 | .
CASSARGSSTDTQYF | TGTGCCAGCAGCGCAAGGGGGTCATCCACAGATACGCAGTATTTT | TRBJ2-3 | . | TRBV7-3 | .
CSVLRDGGRDEQYF | TGCAGCGTTCTTAGGGACGGGGGTCGGGACGAGCAGTACTTC | TRBJ2-7 | . | TRBV29-1 | .
CASSPPRGRVNTGELFF | TGTGCCAGCAGCCCCCCTCGGGGGAGGGTTAACACCGGGGAGCTGTTTTTT | TRBJ2-2 | . | TRBV11-2 | TRBD2
CATSPFMNRAPTMNTEAFF | TGTGCCACCAGCCCTTTTATGAACAGGGCTCCTACTATGAACACTGAAGCTTTCTTT | TRBJ1-1 | . | TRBV15 | .
CASSHRLAGMYEQYF | TGTGCCAGCAGCCACCGACTAGCGGGAATGTACGAGCAGTACTTC | TRBJ2-7 | . | TRBV6-6 | TRBD2
CASTGSGYEQYF | TGTGCCAGTACCGGGAGTGGGTACGAGCAGTACTTC | TRBJ2-7 | once | TRBV19 | .
CASSIGQNTYEQYF | TGCGCCAGCAGCATTGGACAGAACACCTACGAGCAGTACTTC | TRBJ2-7 | . | TRBV5-1 | .
CASSRQSYSNQPQHF | TGTGCCAGCAGTCGACAGAGCTATAGCAATCAGCCCCAGCATTTT | TRBJ1-5 | . | TRBV2 | .
CSERMTATGTDTQYF | TGCAGCGAGAGAATGACAGCCACGGGCACAGATACGCAGTATTTT | TRBJ2-3 | . | TRBV29-1 | .
CASSAYPTSGSYNEQFF | TGTGCCAGCAGCGCCTACCCGACTAGCGGGAGCTACAATGAGCAGTTCTTC | TRBJ2-1 | . | TRBV9 | TRBD2
CASSTHSSTGHWETQYF | TGTGCCAGCAGCACCCATTCCTCGACCGGACACTGGGAGACCCAGTACTTC | TRBJ2-5 | few | TRBV21-1 | .
CASSLGGGAGDEQYF | TGTGCCAGCAGCTTAGGTGGGGGAGCCGGGGACGAGCAGTACTTC | TRBJ2-7 | . | TRBV7-2 | .
CASSTSTDTQYF | TGTGCCAGTAGTACCAGCACAGATACGCAGTATTTT | TRBJ2-3 | once | TRBV19 | .
CAWSGLGGVLNTEAFF | TGTGCCTGGAGTGGCTTAGGAGGGGTGTTGAACACTGAAGCTTTCTTT | TRBJ1-1 | few | TRBV30 | .
CASSPDRSSYEQYF | TGTGCCAGCTCACCTGACAGGTCCTCCTACGAGCAGTACTTC | TRBJ2-7 | . | TRBV18 | .
CASSQGPDRGTYEQYF | TGCGCCAGCAGCCAAGGGCCGGACAGGGGGACCTACGAGCAGTACTTC | TRBJ2-7 | . | TRBV4-3 | TRBD1
CASSSPQGREEQYF | TGTGCCAGCAGCTCACCACAGGGTAGGGAAGAGCAGTACTTC | TRBJ2-7 | . | TRBV5-4 | .
CASSLTGGQGVSYEQYF | TGTGCCAGCAGCTTAACGGGGGGACAGGGAGTCAGTTACGAGCAGTACTTC | TRBJ2-7 | . | TRBV11-2 | TRBD1
CASSSTTGANQPQHF | TGCGCCAGCAGCTCGACTACAGGGGCCAATCAGCCCCAGCATTTT | TRBJ1-5 | . | TRBV5-1 | TRBD1
CASSLAGVTETQYF | TGTGCCAGCAGCTTAGCGGGAGTGACGGAGACCCAGTACTTC | TRBJ2-5 | . | TRBV7-2 | .
CASSGLSFYNEQFF | TGTGCCAGCAGCGGACTGTCCTTCTACAATGAGCAGTTCTTC | TRBJ2-1 | many | TRBV11-2 | .
CASSLDGQGWEQYF | TGTGCCAGCAGCTTGGACGGACAGGGTTGGGAGCAGTACTTC | TRBJ2-7 | few | TRBV5-6 | TRBD1
CASSSGLAANTGELFF | TGTGCCAGCAGCTCAGGACTAGCAGCGAACACCGGGGAGCTGTTTTTT | TRBJ2-2 | . | TRBV5-6 | TRBD2
CASSLVASGSGEQFF | TGCGCCAGCAGCTTGGTGGCTAGCGGGAGTGGGGAGCAGTTCTTC | TRBJ2-1 | . | TRBV5-1 | TRBD2
CASSSTLADRSYGYTF | TGTGCCAGCAGCTCAACACTCGCGGACAGGAGCTATGGCTACACCTTC | TRBJ1-2 | . | TRBV13 | TRBD1
CAWSGGNTERTNWPQHF | TGTGCCTGGAGTGGGGGTAATACCGAAAGGACCAACTGGCCCCAGCATTTT | TRBJ1-5 | . | TRBV30 | .
CASSQETSGRRYEQFF | TGCGCCAGCAGCCAAGAAACCAGCGGGAGGAGGTATGAGCAGTTCTTC | TRBJ2-1 | . | TRBV4-1 | TRBD2
CASSSYKTEAFF | TGTGCCAGCAGCTCCTATAAGACTGAAGCTTTCTTT | TRBJ1-1 | . | TRBV7-8 | .
CASSDLGINTGELFF | TGTGCCAGCAGTGATTTGGGCATCAACACCGGGGAGCTGTTTTTT | TRBJ2-2 | . | TRBV6-1 | .
CASSLDRDTEAFF | TGTGCCAGCAGCTTAGATCGAGACACTGAAGCTTTCTTT | TRBJ1-1 | . | TRBV7-7 | .
CASSQSGAGEGYTQYF | TGTGCCAGCAGCCAATCCGGGGCAGGAGAGGGGTACACGCAGTATTTT | TRBJ2-3 | . | TRBV5-4 | .
CASTTTGQAVPGELFF | TGTGCCAGCACCACTACGGGACAGGCAGTGCCCGGGGAGCTGTTTTTT | TRBJ2-2 | . | TRBV9 | TRBD1
CASSQGGDNTEAFF | TGCGCCAGCAGCCAAGGTGGGGATAACACTGAAGCTTTCTTT | TRBJ1-1 | many | TRBV4-1 | .
CASSLVGAQVGNTIYF | TGTGCCAGCAGTTTAGTAGGGGCGCAGGTGGGAAACACCATATATTTT | TRBJ1-3 | . | TRBV28 | .
CASSHTSLRQGAQGDTQYF | TGCGCCAGCAGCCATACGAGCCTCCGACAGGGGGCTCAAGGAGATACGCAGTATTTT | TRBJ2-3 | . | TRBV4-1 | TRBD1
CASSNRAGETQYF | TGTGCCAGTAGCAACAGGGCCGGGGAGACCCAGTACTTC | TRBJ2-5 | . | TRBV19 | .
CASSFGVAEKLFF | TGTGCCAGCAGTTTCGGGGTTGCGGAAAAACTGTTTTTT | TRBJ1-4 | . | TRBV28 | .
CSVVPLAGQETQYF | TGCAGCGTTGTCCCACTAGCGGGGCAAGAGACCCAGTACTTC | TRBJ2-5 | few | TRBV29-1 | TRBD2
CASSKGRDQPQHF | TGTGCCAGCAGCAAGGGACGAGATCAGCCCCAGCATTTT | TRBJ1-5 | . | TRBV19 | .
CASSVAGGIDEQYF | TGTGCCAGCAGCGTAGCTGGCGGGATCGACGAGCAGTACTTC | TRBJ2-7 | once | TRBV9 | .
CASSLRTSSTEAFF | TGCGCCAGCAGTCTTCGGACCTCTTCCACTGAAGCTTTCTTT | TRBJ1-1 | . | TRBV10-1 | .
CASGLSMRYEQYF | TGTGCCAGCGGGTTGTCGATGCGCTACGAGCAGTACTTC | TRBJ2-7 | . | TRBV6-1 | .
CASTRDSPNYGYTF | TGTGCCAGCACGCGGGACAGCCCTAACTATGGCTACACCTTC | TRBJ1-2 | . | TRBV7-2 | TRBD1
CASTERQGYTGELFF | TGTGCCAGCACAGAAAGACAGGGATACACCGGGGAGCTGTTTTTT | TRBJ2-2 | . | TRBV6-6 | TRBD1
CASSPGTRDTQYF | TGTGCCAGCAGCCCCGGGACTCGGGATACGCAGTATTTT | TRBJ2-3 | . | TRBV28 | .
CSVTGFDEQYF | TGCAGCGTTACAGGGTTCGACGAGCAGTACTTC | TRBJ2-7 | few | TRBV29-1 | .
CASSVAGWGQETQYF | TGTGCCAGCAGTGTAGCAGGTTGGGGCCAAGAGACCCAGTACTTC | TRBJ2-5 | . | TRBV6-1 | .
CSVEEENNQPQHF | TGCAGCGTTGAAGAGGAAAACAATCAGCCCCAGCATTTT | TRBJ1-5 | . | TRBV29-1 | .
CASSPPSGSSWGELFF | TGTGCCAGCAGCCCGCCTAGCGGGAGTTCGTGGGGGGAGCTGTTTTTT | TRBJ2-2 | . | TRBV6-4 | TRBD2
CASSTTTGVVGYTF | TGTGCCAGCAGCACGACGACGGGCGTTGTCGGCTACACCTTC | TRBJ1-2 | . | TRBV7-9 | .
CASSLWDRVPEQYF | TGTGCCAGCAGCTTATGGGACAGGGTGCCCGAGCAGTACTTC | TRBJ2-7 | . | TRBV11-3 | TRBD1